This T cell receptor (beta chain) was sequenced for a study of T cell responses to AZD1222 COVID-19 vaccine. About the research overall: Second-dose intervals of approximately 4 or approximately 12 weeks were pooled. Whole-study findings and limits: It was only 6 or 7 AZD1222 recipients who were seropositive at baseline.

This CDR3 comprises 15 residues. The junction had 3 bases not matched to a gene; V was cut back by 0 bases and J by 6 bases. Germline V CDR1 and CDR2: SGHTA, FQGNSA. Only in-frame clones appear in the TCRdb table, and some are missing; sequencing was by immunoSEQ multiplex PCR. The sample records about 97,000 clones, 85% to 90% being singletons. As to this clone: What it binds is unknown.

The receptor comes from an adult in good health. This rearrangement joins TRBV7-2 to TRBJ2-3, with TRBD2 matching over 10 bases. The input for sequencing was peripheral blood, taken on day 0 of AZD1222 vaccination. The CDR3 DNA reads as TGTGCCAGCAGCTTAGCTAGCGGGGGGTGGGATACGCAGTATTTT. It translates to CASSLASGGWDTQYF.